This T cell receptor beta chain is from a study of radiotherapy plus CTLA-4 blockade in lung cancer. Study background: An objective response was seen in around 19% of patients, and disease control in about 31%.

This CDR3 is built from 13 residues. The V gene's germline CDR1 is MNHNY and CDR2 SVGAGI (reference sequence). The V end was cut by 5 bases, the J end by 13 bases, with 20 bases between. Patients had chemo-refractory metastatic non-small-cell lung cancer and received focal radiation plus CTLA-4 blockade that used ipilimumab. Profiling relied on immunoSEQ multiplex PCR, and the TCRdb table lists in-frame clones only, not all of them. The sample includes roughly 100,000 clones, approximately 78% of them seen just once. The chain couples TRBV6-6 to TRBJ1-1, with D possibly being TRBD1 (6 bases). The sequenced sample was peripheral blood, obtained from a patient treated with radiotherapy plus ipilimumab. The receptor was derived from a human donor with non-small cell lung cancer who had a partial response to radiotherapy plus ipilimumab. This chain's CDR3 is CASSPDGQNGGFF. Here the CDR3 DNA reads TGTGCCAGCAGTCCCGACGGACAGAATGGAGGTTTCTTT.